This TCR beta chain was sequenced for a study of response to subunit inactivated influenza vaccine. Concerning this clonotype: Its cognate antigen is unknown.

A single record per CDR3 protein comes from TCRdb applying MiXCR to the RT-PCR reads. Among 300,000 to 350,000 distinct CDR3 sequences listed, just over 20% were seen once. Trimming removed 0 bases at V and 2 bases at J, with 5 bases between. Germline assignment: CDR1 ENHRY and CDR2 SYGVKD. This CDR3 spans 13 amino acids. Study outcomes and limitations: That few new T cells are recruited by each seasonal influenza vaccination was the authors' suggestion.

Sample: PBMCs from blood, taken about 20 months after vaccination. V usage is TRBV10-3 and J usage is TRBJ2-7; D gene uncertain. This receptor was taken from a man aged 50 to 69 who received an inactivated influenza vaccine. The CDR3 region is CAISESVAYEQYF. CDR3 DNA: TGTGCCATCAGTGAGTCGGTGGCCTACGAGCAGTACTTC.